This is a list of T cell receptor beta chains from one sample in a study of human T cells and chemical hapten exposure. TCRdb redid the calling of the RACE reads with MiXCR, one entry per CDR3 protein. Among about 85,000 distinct CDR3 sequences listed, around 10% were seen once. Source: whole blood, taken in connection with sensitization to the hapten diphenylcyclopropenone (DPC). Receptors were obtained from a man younger than 30 with alopecia areata. Some clones in this sample may be carry-over from other donors' samples. The CDR3 runs from the conserved cysteine through the conserved F or W. D genes are given only for firm matches. Part of the rows lack a size; the others show once, few, many or a class for expanded clones.

V gene	D gene	J gene	clone size	CDR3 protein	CDR3 DNA
TRBV11-2	.	TRBJ2-7	few	CASSLSRTVGLEQYF	TGTGCCAGCAGCTTATCCCGGACGGTCGGCCTCGAGCAGTACTTC
TRBV12-3/TRBV12-4	.	TRBJ1-2	few	CASSLNMGYTF	TGTGCCAGCAGTCTCAACATGGGCTACACCTTC
TRBV21-1	.	TRBJ2-2	.	CASSNGGTSGNQLFF	TGTGCCAGCAGCAATGGGGGGACTAGCGGGAATCAGCTGTTTTTT
TRBV28	.	TRBJ2-7	many	CASSDLRRSSYEQYF	TGTGCCAGCAGTGACCTTCGGAGAAGCTCCTACGAGCAGTACTTC
TRBV29-1	.	TRBJ2-4	many	CSVDAPGSGYIQYF	TGCAGCGTTGACGCCCCGGGATCCGGTTACATTCAGTACTTC
TRBV6-5	.	TRBJ2-2	many	CASRFVANTGELFF	TGTGCCAGCCGCTTCGTCGCGAACACCGGGGAGCTGTTTTTT
TRBV12-3/TRBV12-4	.	TRBJ1-5	many	CASSSEVNQPQHF	TGTGCCAGCAGCTCGGAAGTCAATCAGCCCCAGCATTTT
TRBV12-3/TRBV12-4	.	TRBJ2-5	many	CASSFGQPQETQYF	TGTGCCAGCAGCTTCGGACAGCCCCAAGAGACCCAGTACTTC
TRBV12-3/TRBV12-4	.	TRBJ1-4	many	CASSLGEKLFF	TGTGCCAGCAGTTTAGGGGAAAAACTGTTTTTT
TRBV11-2	.	TRBJ1-1	.	CASRWGRGDENTEAFF	TGTGCCAGCAGATGGGGGCGAGGGGACGAAAACACTGAAGCTTTCTTT
TRBV29-1	TRBD1	TRBJ1-4	.	CSVAPSGRGPNEKLFF	TGCAGCGTTGCTCCCTCCGGCAGGGGGCCTAATGAAAAACTGTTTTTT
TRBV29-1	.	TRBJ1-2	.	CSVAGTANYGYTF	TGCAGCGTTGCCGGAACCGCTAACTATGGCTACACCTTC
TRBV7-2	TRBD1	TRBJ1-1	.	CASSWDRENTEAFF	TGTGCCAGCAGCTGGGACAGGGAGAACACTGAAGCTTTCTTT
TRBV5-6	.	TRBJ2-5	.	CASSASVETQYF	TGTGCCAGCAGCGCCTCTGTGGAGACCCAGTACTTC
TRBV9	.	TRBJ2-1	many	CASSVALAFHEQFF	TGTGCCAGCAGCGTAGCACTAGCTTTCCATGAGCAGTTCTTC
TRBV7-3	.	TRBJ2-5	many	CASSRGAWETQYF	TGTGCCAGCAGCCGGGGGGCTTGGGAGACCCAGTACTTC
TRBV4-3	TRBD2	TRBJ2-3	.	CASSQTAGGADTQYF	TGCGCCAGCAGCCAAACCGCGGGAGGCGCAGATACGCAGTATTTT
TRBV5-1	.	TRBJ1-2	few	CASSLPVYNPQDYTF	TGCGCCAGCAGCTTGCCTGTATACAACCCACAGGACTACACCTTC
TRBV14	TRBD1	TRBJ1-6	.	CASSIGQGSSPLHF	TGTGCCAGCAGCATTGGACAGGGGTCTTCACCCCTCCACTTT
TRBV6-5	TRBD1	TRBJ2-7	.	CASSYNRGREQYF	TGTGCCAGCAGTTATAACAGGGGGCGCGAGCAGTACTTC
TRBV29-1	TRBD2	TRBJ2-2	few	CSVTGGATNGELFF	TGCAGCGTGACCGGGGGGGCGACGAACGGGGAGCTGTTTTTT
TRBV11-2	.	TRBJ2-7	many	CASSSDSGEQYF	TGTGCCAGCAGCTCGGACAGCGGAGAGCAGTACTTC
TRBV29-1	.	TRBJ2-1	few	CSVELQGNEQFF	TGCAGCGTCGAATTACAGGGCAATGAGCAGTTCTTC
TRBV5-1	.	TRBJ2-1	many	CASSLVGGDEQFF	TGCGCCAGCAGCTTGGTTGGGGGCGATGAGCAGTTCTTC
TRBV10-3	.	TRBJ2-7	.	CAISPGRYEQYF	TGTGCCATCAGTCCGGGGCGATACGAGCAGTACTTC
TRBV27	.	TRBJ2-4	.	CASSLLGGARNIQYF	TGTGCCAGCAGTTTACTTGGGGGGGCGAGAAACATTCAGTACTTC
TRBV11-2	.	TRBJ2-3	few	CASSPNPWDTQYF	TGTGCCAGCAGCCCCAACCCCTGGGATACGCAGTATTTT
TRBV9	.	TRBJ2-7	few	CASSVANSYEQYF	TGTGCCAGCAGCGTTGCAAACTCCTACGAGCAGTACTTC
TRBV18	.	TRBJ1-5	medium-sized	CASSLDGYQPQHF	TGTGCCAGCTCACTCGACGGCTATCAGCCCCAGCATTTT
TRBV11-2	.	TRBJ2-7	.	CASSEQGQKLSYEQYF	TGTGCCAGCAGCGAGCAGGGGCAGAAGCTCTCCTACGAGCAGTACTTC
TRBV7-3	TRBD2	TRBJ2-1	many	CASSSGLAGVNEQFF	TGTGCCAGCAGCTCGGGACTAGCGGGGGTCAATGAGCAGTTCTTC
TRBV29-1	TRBD1	TRBJ2-7	many	CSVVRWGQNTYEQYF	TGCAGCGTTGTACGATGGGGACAGAACACCTACGAGCAGTACTTC
TRBV5-1	TRBD1	TRBJ1-2	few	CASSRQGANYGYTF	TGCGCCAGCTCCCGACAGGGCGCTAACTATGGCTACACCTTC
TRBV20-1	.	TRBJ2-2	.	CSARDPSEGTGELFF	TGCAGTGCTAGAGATCCTAGCGAGGGCACCGGGGAGCTGTTTTTT
TRBV27	.	TRBJ2-2	many	CASSPGRSNTGELFF	TGTGCCAGCAGTCCTGGGAGGTCGAACACCGGGGAGCTGTTTTTT
TRBV14	.	TRBJ2-7	few	CASSQDAGAYEQYF	TGTGCCAGCAGCCAAGATGCCGGGGCCTACGAGCAGTACTTC
TRBV28	.	TRBJ2-1	.	CASSLQGEEQFF	TGTGCCAGCAGTTTACAGGGCGAGGAGCAGTTCTTC
TRBV10-2	.	TRBJ2-7	many	CASRDGGPSDYEQYF	TGCGCCAGCAGGGACGGAGGACCGTCCGACTACGAGCAGTACTTC
TRBV4-3	.	TRBJ1-1	few	CASSQDRTWISEAFF	TGCGCCAGCAGCCAAGATCGGACTTGGATCTCTGAAGCTTTCTTT
TRBV29-1	.	TRBJ2-7	.	CSVDIGNYEQYF	TGCAGCGTTGACATCGGGAACTACGAGCAGTACTTC
TRBV15	TRBD1	TRBJ1-6	.	CATSRDRTGGPFHF	TGTGCCACCAGCAGAGATCGGACAGGGGGTCCCTTCCACTTT
TRBV7-2	.	TRBJ2-3	few	CASSKDGGPTDTQYF	TGTGCCAGCAGCAAAGACGGGGGCCCCACAGATACGCAGTATTTT
TRBV14	.	TRBJ2-7	once	CASSQTYEQYF	TGTGCCAGCAGCCAGACCTACGAGCAGTACTTC
TRBV29-1	.	TRBJ2-7	few	CSVGKGPAYEQYF	TGCAGCGTTGGAAAAGGGCCTGCCTACGAGCAGTACTTC
TRBV5-4	.	TRBJ1-1	many	CATGPRGYTEAFF	TGTGCCACCGGGCCTAGAGGGTATACTGAAGCTTTCTTT
TRBV7-2	TRBD1	TRBJ2-2	.	CASSRGTGGTGELFF	TGTGCCAGCAGCAGAGGGACAGGGGGCACCGGGGAGCTGTTTTTT
TRBV20-1	.	TRBJ1-5	.	CSVSTGSRNQPQHF	TGCAGTGTATCGACAGGATCTCGCAATCAGCCCCAGCATTTT
TRBV19	.	TRBJ2-7	few	CASSPAGRMTYEQYF	TGTGCCAGTAGTCCGGCAGGAAGAATGACCTACGAGCAGTACTTC
TRBV7-8	.	TRBJ2-2	medium-sized	CASSFDYSNTGELFF	TGTGCCAGCAGCTTCGACTACTCGAACACCGGGGAGCTGTTTTTT
TRBV28	TRBD1	TRBJ2-5	many	CASRIRDSQETQYF	TGTGCCAGCAGGATCCGGGACAGCCAAGAGACCCAGTACTTC
TRBV5-6	TRBD2	TRBJ2-3	few	CASSRGLAVWTDTQYF	TGTGCCAGCAGCAGAGGACTAGCGGTTTGGACAGATACGCAGTATTTT
TRBV7-2	.	TRBJ2-5	many	CASSLAGTTQETQYF	TGTGCCAGCAGCTTAGCAGGGACCACACAAGAGACCCAGTACTTC
TRBV12-3/TRBV12-4	.	TRBJ1-4	many	CASKRGAEKLFF	TGTGCCAGCAAGAGGGGTGCTGAAAAACTGTTTTTT